The rows below give T cell receptor beta chains drawn from one sample of a study of blood T cell repertoires in COVID-19. The protocol was immunoSEQ multiplex PCR, while the TCRdb copy is restricted to in-frame clones and leaves out a portion. The data hold approximately 200,000 clones, with roughly 94% observed a single time. The specimen was peripheral blood. These receptors all come from a man aged 25 to 40 with COVID-19, enrolled during active disease. CDR3s include the opening cysteine and the closing phenylalanine or tryptophan. A D gene is named only where the DNA matches it firmly. Size tells how often a clone was seen (once, few, many) or the class of an expanded clone, and some rows leave it out.

d_gene: TRBD2
len: 15
abundance: -
v_gene: TRBV6-5
j_gene: TRBJ2-3
CDR3aa: CASSHGLAGGSPQYF
CDR3nt: TGTGCCAGCAGCCATGGACTAGCGGGGGGAAGCCCCCAGTATTTT

d_gene: -
len: 19
abundance: -
v_gene: TRBV28
j_gene: TRBJ1-2
CDR3aa: CASSLIDAGPIKLYYGYTF
CDR3nt: TGTGCCAGCAGTTTAATAGACGCTGGGCCGATCAAACTCTACTATGGCTACACCTTC

d_gene: TRBD1
len: 14
abundance: -
v_gene: TRBV5-1
j_gene: TRBJ2-4
CDR3aa: CASSSPGQGNIQYF
CDR3nt: TGCGCCAGCAGTAGTCCGGGACAGGGTAACATTCAGTACTTC

d_gene: -
len: 15
abundance: -
v_gene: TRBV9
j_gene: TRBJ1-1
CDR3aa: CASSVGEGVATEAFF
CDR3nt: TGTGCCAGCAGCGTAGGGGAGGGAGTCGCCACTGAAGCTTTCTTT

d_gene: -
len: 14
abundance: -
v_gene: TRBV12-2
j_gene: TRBJ1-6
CDR3aa: CASRYPQGLSPLHF
CDR3nt: TGTGCAAGTCGCTACCCACAGGGGCTTTCACCCCTCCACTTT

d_gene: TRBD1
len: 16
abundance: -
v_gene: TRBV5-1
j_gene: TRBJ2-1
CDR3aa: CASSSMAGTGRNEQFF
CDR3nt: TGCGCCAGCAGCTCGATGGCCGGGACAGGGCGCAATGAGCAGTTCTTC

d_gene: -
len: 12
abundance: -
v_gene: TRBV3-1/TRBV3-2
j_gene: TRBJ2-1
CDR3aa: CASSLQGGEQFF
CDR3nt: TGTGCCAGCAGCCTACAGGGTGGTGAGCAGTTCTTC

d_gene: TRBD1
len: 14
abundance: -
v_gene: TRBV7-2
j_gene: TRBJ1-1
CDR3aa: CASSSGQGLSDGFF
CDR3nt: TGTGCCAGCAGCTCAGGACAGGGGCTGTCAGATGGTTTCTTT

d_gene: TRBD1
len: 13
abundance: -
v_gene: TRBV2
j_gene: TRBJ2-5
CDR3aa: CASSRGREETQYF
CDR3nt: TGTGCCAGCAGTAGGGGGCGAGAAGAGACCCAGTACTTC

d_gene: -
len: 15
abundance: -
v_gene: TRBV5-4
j_gene: TRBJ1-2
CDR3aa: CASRSGTSSNYGYTF
CDR3nt: TGTGCCAGCAGGTCCGGGACAAGTAGCAACTATGGCTACACCTTC

d_gene: TRBD1
len: 13
abundance: -
v_gene: TRBV2
j_gene: TRBJ1-2
CDR3aa: CASSIGTAYGYTF
CDR3nt: TGTGCCAGCAGCATCGGGACAGCTTATGGCTACACCTTC

d_gene: TRBD2
len: 22
abundance: -
v_gene: TRBV5-1
j_gene: TRBJ2-2
CDR3aa: CASSLPTVLGTSGGPRTGELFF
CDR3nt: TGCGCCAGCAGCTTGCCCACGGTATTAGGGACTAGCGGGGGCCCGAGGACCGGGGAGCTGTTTTTT

d_gene: TRBD1
len: 14
abundance: -
v_gene: TRBV6-2/TRBV6-3
j_gene: TRBJ2-7
CDR3aa: CASSRSDRGHEQYF
CDR3nt: TGTGCCAGCAGCCGCTCGGACAGGGGGCACGAGCAGTACTTC

d_gene: -
len: 15
abundance: -
v_gene: TRBV6-6
j_gene: TRBJ1-3
CDR3aa: CASSSISSSGNTIYF
CDR3nt: TGTGCCAGCAGTTCAATCTCTAGCTCTGGAAACACCATATATTTT

d_gene: TRBD2
len: 15
abundance: -
v_gene: TRBV5-1
j_gene: TRBJ2-3
CDR3aa: CASSSAGGVEDTQYF
CDR3nt: TGCGCCAGCAGTTCTGCGGGGGGGGTCGAAGATACGCAGTATTTT

d_gene: TRBD2
len: 17
abundance: -
v_gene: TRBV5-1
j_gene: TRBJ2-3
CDR3aa: CASSPNLAGGGGDTQYF
CDR3nt: TGCGCCAGCAGCCCGAATCTAGCGGGGGGCGGGGGAGATACGCAGTATTTT

d_gene: TRBD1
len: 13
abundance: -
v_gene: TRBV3-1/TRBV3-2
j_gene: TRBJ1-1
CDR3aa: CASSPLTGGPAFF
CDR3nt: TGTGCCAGCAGCCCTTTAACAGGGGGCCCAGCTTTCTTT

d_gene: TRBD1
len: 17
abundance: -
v_gene: TRBV27
j_gene: TRBJ1-6
CDR3aa: CASRQGLGASYNSPLHF
CDR3nt: TGTGCCAGCAGACAGGGGCTGGGAGCGTCCTATAATTCACCCCTCCACTTT

d_gene: TRBD1
len: 13
abundance: -
v_gene: TRBV10-2
j_gene: TRBJ2-7
CDR3aa: CASSLGQDYEQYF
CDR3nt: TGCGCCAGCTCTCTGGGACAGGACTACGAGCAGTACTTC

d_gene: -
len: 14
abundance: -
v_gene: TRBV19
j_gene: TRBJ1-1
CDR3aa: CASSIESGNTEAFF
CDR3nt: TGTGCCAGTAGTATAGAGTCCGGGAACACTGAAGCTTTCTTT

d_gene: TRBD1
len: 17
abundance: -
v_gene: TRBV3-1/TRBV3-2
j_gene: TRBJ2-1
CDR3aa: CASSRIDGTGPMNEQFF
CDR3nt: TGTGCCAGCAGCCGTATCGACGGGACAGGTCCAATGAATGAGCAGTTCTTC

d_gene: -
len: 14
abundance: -
v_gene: TRBV2
j_gene: TRBJ1-2
CDR3aa: CASSEARANYGYTF
CDR3nt: TGTGCCAGCAGTGAAGCCCGAGCTAACTATGGCTACACCTTC

d_gene: -
len: 17
abundance: -
v_gene: TRBV27
j_gene: TRBJ2-1
CDR3aa: CASSLTPPAHPYNEQFF
CDR3nt: TGTGCCAGCAGTTTAACCCCACCAGCGCACCCCTACAATGAGCAGTTCTTC

d_gene: TRBD1
len: 13
abundance: -
v_gene: TRBV6-5
j_gene: TRBJ1-2
CDR3aa: CASSSGRGRFYTF
CDR3nt: TGTGCCAGCAGTTCCGGGAGGGGGCGATTCTACACCTTC

d_gene: TRBD1
len: 14
abundance: -
v_gene: TRBV18
j_gene: TRBJ2-5
CDR3aa: CASSTGQIQETQYF
CDR3nt: TGTGCCAGCTCAACGGGACAGATCCAAGAGACCCAGTACTTC

d_gene: -
len: 12
abundance: -
v_gene: TRBV5-4
j_gene: TRBJ2-3
CDR3aa: CASSLEPHTQYF
CDR3nt: TGTGCCAGCAGCTTGGAGCCCCACACGCAGTATTTT

d_gene: TRBD1
len: 13
abundance: -
v_gene: TRBV6-5
j_gene: TRBJ1-2
CDR3aa: CASRPTGVSGYTF
CDR3nt: TGTGCCAGCAGGCCGACAGGGGTGAGTGGCTACACCTTC

d_gene: TRBD2
len: 15
abundance: -
v_gene: TRBV24-1
j_gene: TRBJ2-6
CDR3aa: CATTPGGAGANVLTF
CDR3nt: TGTGCCACCACCCCCGGGGGGGCTGGGGCCAACGTCCTGACTTTC

d_gene: TRBD1
len: 18
abundance: -
v_gene: TRBV3-1/TRBV3-2
j_gene: TRBJ1-1
CDR3aa: CASSQLRGREGFGTEAFF
CDR3nt: TGTGCCAGCAGCCAGCTCAGGGGGCGCGAAGGCTTTGGGACTGAAGCTTTCTTT

d_gene: -
len: 15
abundance: -
v_gene: TRBV10-3
j_gene: TRBJ1-2
CDR3aa: CAISESYRRIYGYTF
CDR3nt: TGTGCCATCAGTGAGTCTTATCGGAGAATCTATGGCTACACCTTC

d_gene: TRBD1
len: 12
abundance: -
v_gene: TRBV30
j_gene: TRBJ1-2
CDR3aa: CAWGGQGSGYTF
CDR3nt: TGTGCCTGGGGCGGACAGGGCAGCGGCTACACCTTC

d_gene: -
len: 15
abundance: once
v_gene: TRBV4-1
j_gene: TRBJ1-3
CDR3aa: CASSLGHSSGNTIYF
CDR3nt: TGCGCCAGCAGCCTCGGACACAGCTCTGGAAACACCATATATTTT

d_gene: -
len: 14
abundance: -
v_gene: TRBV11-3
j_gene: TRBJ2-2
CDR3aa: CASSLFGEAGELFF
CDR3nt: TGTGCCAGCAGCTTATTTGGGGAGGCCGGGGAGCTGTTTTTT

d_gene: TRBD1
len: 15
abundance: -
v_gene: TRBV6-5
j_gene: TRBJ1-3
CDR3aa: CASSTGELRGNTIYF
CDR3nt: TGTGCCAGTTCGACAGGGGAGTTGCGCGGAAACACCATATATTTT

d_gene: TRBD1
len: 15
abundance: -
v_gene: TRBV27
j_gene: TRBJ1-6
CDR3aa: CASNSRTGVRSPLHF
CDR3nt: TGTGCCAGCAATAGCCGGACAGGGGTAAGGTCACCCCTCCACTTT

d_gene: -
len: 14
abundance: -
v_gene: TRBV10-1
j_gene: TRBJ1-2
CDR3aa: CASSETGTSYGYTF
CDR3nt: TGCGCCAGCAGTGAGACCGGGACAAGCTATGGCTACACCTTC

d_gene: TRBD2
len: 15
abundance: -
v_gene: TRBV3-1/TRBV3-2
j_gene: TRBJ2-3
CDR3aa: CASSQDSLAADTQYF
CDR3nt: TGTGCCAGCAGCCAAGATAGCCTAGCGGCAGATACGCAGTATTTT

d_gene: TRBD1
len: 15
abundance: -
v_gene: TRBV6-5
j_gene: TRBJ2-5
CDR3aa: CASSRQGTIQETQYF
CDR3nt: TGTGCCAGCAGCCGACAGGGGACCATCCAAGAGACCCAGTACTTC

d_gene: TRBD2
len: 14
abundance: -
v_gene: TRBV9
j_gene: TRBJ2-1
CDR3aa: CASSARTSSSEQFF
CDR3nt: TGTGCCAGCAGCGCAAGGACTAGCAGCAGTGAGCAGTTCTTC

d_gene: -
len: 15
abundance: -
v_gene: TRBV19
j_gene: TRBJ2-7
CDR3aa: CASSIRTDRGYEQYF
CDR3nt: TGTGCCAGTAGTATTCGGACAGATAGGGGTTACGAGCAGTACTTC

d_gene: TRBD2
len: 18
abundance: once
v_gene: TRBV10-2
j_gene: TRBJ2-3
CDR3aa: CASSEVGLAGLSTDTQYF
CDR3nt: TGCGCCAGCAGCGAAGTAGGACTAGCGGGGTTATCCACAGATACGCAGTATTTT

d_gene: -
len: 15
abundance: -
v_gene: TRBV4-1
j_gene: TRBJ2-1
CDR3aa: CASRHVASSYNEQFF
CDR3nt: TGCGCCAGCAGACACGTGGCAAGCTCCTACAATGAGCAGTTCTTC

d_gene: TRBD1
len: 13
abundance: few
v_gene: TRBV30
j_gene: TRBJ1-6
CDR3aa: CAWSEGQGTPLHF
CDR3nt: TGTGCCTGGAGTGAAGGACAGGGCACACCCCTCCACTTT

d_gene: -
len: 13
abundance: -
v_gene: TRBV10-1
j_gene: TRBJ2-3
CDR3aa: CASSQQGSDTQYF
CDR3nt: TGCGCCAGCAGTCAGCAGGGGTCAGATACGCAGTATTTT

d_gene: TRBD1
len: 17
abundance: -
v_gene: TRBV7-2
j_gene: TRBJ2-2
CDR3aa: CASSPRAGTVNTGELFF
CDR3nt: TGTGCCAGCAGCCCGCGCGCCGGGACAGTCAACACCGGGGAGCTGTTTTTT

d_gene: -
len: 14
abundance: -
v_gene: TRBV9
j_gene: TRBJ2-7
CDR3aa: CASSVGGHPYEQYF
CDR3nt: TGTGCCAGCAGCGTAGGAGGACACCCCTACGAGCAGTACTTC

d_gene: TRBD2
len: 18
abundance: once
v_gene: TRBV19
j_gene: TRBJ2-5
CDR3aa: CASSIDSGSGGRPETQYF
CDR3nt: TGTGCCAGTAGTATAGATTCCGGGAGCGGGGGGCGTCCGGAGACCCAGTACTTC

d_gene: TRBD1
len: 14
abundance: -
v_gene: TRBV5-6
j_gene: TRBJ1-1
CDR3aa: CASSWGQGVTEAFF
CDR3nt: TGTGCCAGCAGCTGGGGACAGGGGGTCACTGAAGCTTTCTTT

d_gene: TRBD1
len: 15
abundance: -
v_gene: TRBV3-1/TRBV3-2
j_gene: TRBJ1-6
CDR3aa: CASSPGTGVGSPLHF
CDR3nt: TGTGCCAGCAGCCCGGGGACAGGGGTGGGTTCACCCCTCCACTTT

d_gene: -
len: 15
abundance: -
v_gene: TRBV3-1/TRBV3-2
j_gene: TRBJ1-1
CDR3aa: CASSQGGGITTQAFF
CDR3nt: TGTGCCAGCAGCCAAGGTGGGGGGATCACAACGCAAGCTTTCTTT

d_gene: -
len: 14
abundance: -
v_gene: TRBV7-7
j_gene: TRBJ2-1
CDR3aa: CASSLNRDYNEQFF
CDR3nt: TGTGCCAGCAGCTTAAACAGGGACTACAATGAGCAGTTCTTC

d_gene: -
len: 14
abundance: -
v_gene: TRBV7-9
j_gene: TRBJ1-4
CDR3aa: CASSLPGHNEKLFF
CDR3nt: TGTGCCAGCAGCTTACCTGGCCATAATGAAAAACTGTTTTTT

d_gene: -
len: 13
abundance: -
v_gene: TRBV18
j_gene: TRBJ2-7
CDR3aa: CASSPSRVYEQYF
CDR3nt: TGTGCCAGCTCACCGTCCAGGGTCTACGAGCAGTACTTC

d_gene: TRBD1
len: 15
abundance: -
v_gene: TRBV7-3
j_gene: TRBJ1-5
CDR3aa: CASSTSGQGYQPQHF
CDR3nt: TGTGCCAGCAGCACCTCGGGACAGGGCTATCAGCCCCAGCATTTT